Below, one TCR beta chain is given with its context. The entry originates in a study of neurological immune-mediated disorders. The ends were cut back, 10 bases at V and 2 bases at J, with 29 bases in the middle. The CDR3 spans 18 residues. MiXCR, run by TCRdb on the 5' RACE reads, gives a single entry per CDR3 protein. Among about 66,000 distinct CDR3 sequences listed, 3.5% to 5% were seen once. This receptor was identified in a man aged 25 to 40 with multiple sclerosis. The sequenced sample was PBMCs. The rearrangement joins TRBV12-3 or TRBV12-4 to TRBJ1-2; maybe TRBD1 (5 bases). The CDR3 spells CATRRGDPGAYLNYGYTF. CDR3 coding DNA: TGTGCCACTCGACGGGGGGATCCTGGGGCTTATCTCAACTATGGCTACACCTTC.